The rows below give T cell receptor beta chains drawn from one sample of a study of blood T cell repertoires in COVID-19. Repertoires were generated with immunoSEQ multiplex PCR, while TCRdb's copy carries only in-frame clones and drops some. The table has more than 110,000 clones, roughly 86% seen once; the top ten hold less than 6.5%. Sequencing was done on a sample of peripheral blood. These receptors came from a human donor in a cohort sampled during active COVID-19. Both conserved end residues are part of each CDR3. The order of the fields is D gene, V gene, J gene, CDR3 protein. A D gene is named only where the DNA matches it firmly.

D: .
V: TRBV3-1/TRBV3-2
J: TRBJ1-4
CDR3: CASSQRRGSTNEKLFF

D: TRBD2
V: TRBV3-1/TRBV3-2
J: TRBJ2-7
CDR3: CASSFLGVAGVEQYF

D: .
V: TRBV9
J: TRBJ2-7
CDR3: CASSVGAGAYEQYF

D: .
V: TRBV5-8
J: TRBJ1-5
CDR3: CASSLSRLSNQPQHF

D: .
V: TRBV4-1
J: TRBJ2-3
CDR3: CASSKGLSTDTQYF

D: TRBD1
V: TRBV5-1
J: TRBJ1-1
CDR3: CASRDRGDGSTEAFF

D: TRBD2
V: TRBV9
J: TRBJ2-1
CDR3: CASSPLRAGGPYNEQFF

D: .
V: TRBV5-1
J: TRBJ1-1
CDR3: CASSPGWGRRTAEAFF

D: .
V: TRBV29-1
J: TRBJ2-1
CDR3: CSVDPDRIYNEQFF

D: TRBD2
V: TRBV29-1
J: TRBJ2-1
CDR3: CSVDGTSGELYNEQFF

D: .
V: TRBV28
J: TRBJ2-7
CDR3: CASSRRYEQYF

D: TRBD2
V: TRBV11-2
J: TRBJ2-3
CDR3: CASSLGTSGGVSTDTQYF

D: TRBD1
V: TRBV5-1
J: TRBJ1-2
CDR3: CASSLTTGLRGYTF

D: TRBD1
V: TRBV30
J: TRBJ2-1
CDR3: CAWSAKQGATYNEQFF

D: .
V: TRBV27
J: TRBJ2-7
CDR3: CASSLRSLSYEQYF

D: TRBD2
V: TRBV6-5
J: TRBJ2-2
CDR3: CASSYREGGTGELFF

D: TRBD2
V: TRBV18
J: TRBJ2-5
CDR3: CASSRGGTSDYQETQYF

D: TRBD2
V: TRBV9
J: TRBJ2-1
CDR3: CASSAGLAGPPWSEQFF

D: .
V: TRBV24-1
J: TRBJ2-3
CDR3: CATSDTGTPVDTQYF

D: TRBD1
V: TRBV6-5
J: TRBJ1-2
CDR3: CASSYSRTGGNYGYTF

D: .
V: TRBV11-1
J: TRBJ1-2
CDR3: CASSLAGAYGYTF

D: TRBD2
V: TRBV3-1/TRBV3-2
J: TRBJ2-1
CDR3: CASSQAAGGTYNEQFF

D: .
V: TRBV10-3
J: TRBJ1-5
CDR3: CAIGRDGDQPQHF

D: .
V: TRBV11-2
J: TRBJ2-1
CDR3: CASSIVTGAYNEQFF

D: .
V: TRBV6-2/TRBV6-3
J: TRBJ2-6
CDR3: CASSNWGSRKTGANVLTF

D: .
V: TRBV6-6
J: TRBJ1-2
CDR3: CASRGSYGYTF

D: .
V: TRBV19
J: TRBJ2-1
CDR3: CASHSLSGNEQFF

D: TRBD1
V: TRBV7-6
J: TRBJ1-2
CDR3: CASSLAIWDRLYGYTF

D: .
V: TRBV2
J: TRBJ2-3
CDR3: CAVPGGGTDTQYF

D: TRBD2
V: TRBV9
J: TRBJ2-2
CDR3: CASSFRLAGNTGELFF